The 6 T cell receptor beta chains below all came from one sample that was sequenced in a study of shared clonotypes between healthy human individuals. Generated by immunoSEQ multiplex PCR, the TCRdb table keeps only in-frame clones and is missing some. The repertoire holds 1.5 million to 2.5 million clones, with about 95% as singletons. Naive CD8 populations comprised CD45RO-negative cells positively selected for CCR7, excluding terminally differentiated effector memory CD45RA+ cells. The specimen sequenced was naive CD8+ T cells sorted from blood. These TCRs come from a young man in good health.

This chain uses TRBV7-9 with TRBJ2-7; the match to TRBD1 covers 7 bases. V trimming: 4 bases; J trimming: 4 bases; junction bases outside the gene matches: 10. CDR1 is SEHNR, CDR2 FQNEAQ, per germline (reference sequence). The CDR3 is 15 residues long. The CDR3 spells CASSSDRVGGYEQYF. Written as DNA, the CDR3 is TGTGCCAGCAGCTCCGACAGGGTCGGTGGGTACGAGCAGTACTTC.

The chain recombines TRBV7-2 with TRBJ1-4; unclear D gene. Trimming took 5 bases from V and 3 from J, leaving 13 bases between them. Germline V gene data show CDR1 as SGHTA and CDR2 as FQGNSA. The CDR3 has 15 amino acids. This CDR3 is CASSPTSLANEKLFF. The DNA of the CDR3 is TGTGCCAGCAGCCCCACGAGCCTGGCTAATGAAAAACTGTTTTTT.

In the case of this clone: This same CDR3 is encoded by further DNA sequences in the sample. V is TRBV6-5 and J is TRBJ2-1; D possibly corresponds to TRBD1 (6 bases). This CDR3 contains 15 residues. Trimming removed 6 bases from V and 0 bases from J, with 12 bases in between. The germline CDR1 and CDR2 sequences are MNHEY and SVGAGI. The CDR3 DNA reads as TGTGCCAGCAGCCCCGACAGGAGCTCCTACAATGAGCAGTTCTTC. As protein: CASSPDRSSYNEQFF.

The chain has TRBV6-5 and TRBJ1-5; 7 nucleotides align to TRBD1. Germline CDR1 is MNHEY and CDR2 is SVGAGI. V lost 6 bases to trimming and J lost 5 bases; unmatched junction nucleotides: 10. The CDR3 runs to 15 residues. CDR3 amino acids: CASRFDRESDQPQHF. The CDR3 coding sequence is TGTGCCAGCAGGTTCGACAGGGAAAGCGATCAGCCCCAGCATTTT.

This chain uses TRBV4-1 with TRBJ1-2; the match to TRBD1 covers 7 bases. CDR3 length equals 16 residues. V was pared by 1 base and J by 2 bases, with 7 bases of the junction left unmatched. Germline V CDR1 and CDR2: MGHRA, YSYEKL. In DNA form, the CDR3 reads TGCGCCAGCAGCCAAGTACCCAGGGGGAAGAACTATGGCTACACCTTC. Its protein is CASSQVPRGKNYGYTF.

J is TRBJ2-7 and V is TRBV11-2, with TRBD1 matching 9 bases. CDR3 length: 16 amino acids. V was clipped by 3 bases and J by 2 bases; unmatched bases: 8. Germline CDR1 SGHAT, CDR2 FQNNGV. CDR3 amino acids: CASSFRGTGLTYEQYF. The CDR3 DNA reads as TGTGCCAGCAGCTTCCGGGGGACAGGGCTGACCTACGAGCAGTACTTC.